The subject of this entry is one T cell receptor beta chain. Losses at the gene ends were 0 bases for V and 4 bases for J; bases not matched to a gene: 9. The CDR3 has 16 amino acids. The V gene's germline CDR1 is LNHNV and CDR2 YYDKDF (reference sequence). This specimen comes from a study of blood T cell repertoires in COVID-19. The assay was immunoSEQ multiplex PCR, and TCRdb's table has in-frame clones only and misses some. Counted here are under 35,000 clones, 80% occurring once; the ten biggest clones make up roughly a third. The chain combines TRBV15 with TRBJ2-7, with 7 bases lining up with TRBD2. Sequencing was carried out using peripheral blood. The receptor comes from a man at least 80 years old with acute or convalescent COVID-19. The CDR3 DNA reads as TGTGCCACCAGCAGAGATCTAGGACGGGAGGCTTACGAGCAGTACTTC. It encodes CATSRDLGREAYEQYF.